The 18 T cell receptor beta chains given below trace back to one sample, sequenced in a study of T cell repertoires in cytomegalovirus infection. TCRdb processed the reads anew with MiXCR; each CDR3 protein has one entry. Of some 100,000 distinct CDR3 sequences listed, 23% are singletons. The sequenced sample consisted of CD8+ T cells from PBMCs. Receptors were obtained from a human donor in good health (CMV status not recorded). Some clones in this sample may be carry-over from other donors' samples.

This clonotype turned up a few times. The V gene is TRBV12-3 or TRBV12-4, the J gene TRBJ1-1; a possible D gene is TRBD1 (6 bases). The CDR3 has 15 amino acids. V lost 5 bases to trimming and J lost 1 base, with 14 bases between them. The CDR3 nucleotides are TGTGCCAGCAGTCCACCGGGACACCAGAACACTGAAGCTTTCTTT. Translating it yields CASSPPGHQNTEAFF.

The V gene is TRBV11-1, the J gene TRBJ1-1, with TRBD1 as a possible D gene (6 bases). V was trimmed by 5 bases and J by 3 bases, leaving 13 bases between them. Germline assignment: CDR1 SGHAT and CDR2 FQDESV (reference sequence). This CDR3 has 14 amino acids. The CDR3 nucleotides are TGTGCCAGCAGCCCATGGACAGTCGACACTGAAGCTTTCTTT. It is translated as CASSPWTVDTEAFF.

This CDR3 is CASSPGTDEQYF. The CDR3 nucleotides are TGCGCCAGCAGCCCCGGGACCGACGAGCAGTACTTC. The rearrangement links TRBV5-1 to TRBJ2-7; D may correspond to TRBD1 or TRBD2 (5 bases each). Trimming took off 4 bases at V and 5 bases at J, with 10 bases between the two ends. This CDR3 comprises 12 residues. CDR1 is SGHRS and CDR2 is YFSETQ in the germline V gene.

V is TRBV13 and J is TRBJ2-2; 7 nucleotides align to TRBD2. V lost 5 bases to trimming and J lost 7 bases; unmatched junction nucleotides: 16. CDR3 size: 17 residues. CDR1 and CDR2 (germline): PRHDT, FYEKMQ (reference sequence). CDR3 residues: CASSLQLALGRIGELFF. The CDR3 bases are TGTGCCAGCAGCCTGCAACTAGCGTTAGGGCGAATCGGGGAGCTGTTTTTT.

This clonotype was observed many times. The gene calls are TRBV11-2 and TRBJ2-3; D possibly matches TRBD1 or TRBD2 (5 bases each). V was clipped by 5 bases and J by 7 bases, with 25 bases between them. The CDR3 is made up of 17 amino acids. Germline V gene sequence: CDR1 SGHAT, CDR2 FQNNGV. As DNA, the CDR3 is TGTGCCAGCAGCGAGTACTCATCCGGGACCACACCGTATACGCAGTATTTT. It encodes CASSEYSSGTTPYTQYF.

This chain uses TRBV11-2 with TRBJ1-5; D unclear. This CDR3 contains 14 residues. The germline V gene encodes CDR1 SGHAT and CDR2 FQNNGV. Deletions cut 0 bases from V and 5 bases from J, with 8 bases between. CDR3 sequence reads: CASSLELGYQPQHF. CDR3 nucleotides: TGTGCCAGCAGCTTAGAATTAGGTTATCAGCCCCAGCATTTT.

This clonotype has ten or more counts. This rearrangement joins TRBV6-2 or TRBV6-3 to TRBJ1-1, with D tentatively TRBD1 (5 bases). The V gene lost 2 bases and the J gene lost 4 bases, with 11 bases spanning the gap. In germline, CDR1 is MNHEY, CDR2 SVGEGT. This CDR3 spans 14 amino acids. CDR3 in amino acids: CASSYIQGGTEAFF. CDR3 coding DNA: TGTGCCAGCAGTTACATCCAGGGCGGCACTGAAGCTTTCTTT.

Here the CDR3 reads CASSLGSGLGNEQFF. CDR3 nucleotide sequence: TGTGCCAGCAGCTTAGGAAGCGGTCTGGGCAATGAGCAGTTCTTC. This rearrangement joins TRBV11-2 to TRBJ2-1, with D possibly matching TRBD2 (5 bases). Per the germline V gene, CDR1 is SGHAT and CDR2 is FQNNGV. The CDR3 loop spans 15 amino acids. The V end was cut by 1 base, the J end by 6 bases, with 13 bases between.

The CDR3 loop is CASSQVETDNEQFF. The CDR3, as DNA: TGCGCCAGCAGCCAAGTCGAGACCGACAATGAGCAGTTCTTC. V is TRBV4-3 and J is TRBJ2-1; no clear D gene. V lost 1 base, J lost 5 bases, and 9 bases lay in between. Germline-derived CDR1 and CDR2 are LGHNA and YSLEER. The CDR3 consists of 14 residues.

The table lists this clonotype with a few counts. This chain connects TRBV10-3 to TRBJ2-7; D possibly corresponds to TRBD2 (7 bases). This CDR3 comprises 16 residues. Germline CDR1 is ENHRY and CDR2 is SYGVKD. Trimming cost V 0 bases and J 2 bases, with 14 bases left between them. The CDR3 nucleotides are TGTGCCATCAGTGAGTCGACGGGGGGCTCCCCCTACGAGCAGTACTTC. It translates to CAISESTGGSPYEQYF.

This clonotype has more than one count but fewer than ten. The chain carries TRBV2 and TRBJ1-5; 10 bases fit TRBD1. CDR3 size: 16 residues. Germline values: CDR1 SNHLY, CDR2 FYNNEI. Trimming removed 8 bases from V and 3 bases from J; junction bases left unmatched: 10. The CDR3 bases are TGTGCCAGCGGCCGGACAGGGGGGCCCCTCAATCAGCCCCAGCATTTT. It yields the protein CASGRTGGPLNQPQHF.

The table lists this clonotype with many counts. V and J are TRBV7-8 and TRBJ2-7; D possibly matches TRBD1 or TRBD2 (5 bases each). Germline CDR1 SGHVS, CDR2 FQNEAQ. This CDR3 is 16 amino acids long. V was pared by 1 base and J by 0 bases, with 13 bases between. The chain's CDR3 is CASSLELGVRSYEQYF. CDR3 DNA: TGTGCCAGCAGCTTAGAACTGGGGGTTCGCTCCTACGAGCAGTACTTC.

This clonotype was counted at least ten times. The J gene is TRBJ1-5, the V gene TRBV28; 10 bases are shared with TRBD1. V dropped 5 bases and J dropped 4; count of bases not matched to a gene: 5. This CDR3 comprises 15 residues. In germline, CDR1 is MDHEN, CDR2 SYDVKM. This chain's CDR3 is CASSRGTGVNQPQHF. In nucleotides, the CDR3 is TGTGCCAGCAGTCGGGGGACAGGGGTAAATCAGCCCCAGCATTTT. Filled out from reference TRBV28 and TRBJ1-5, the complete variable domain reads DVKVTQSSRYLVKRTGEKVFLECVQDMDHENMFWYRQDPGLGLRLIYFSYDVKMKEKGDIPEGYSVSREKKERFSLILESASTNQTSMYLCASSRGTGVNQPQHFGDGTRLSIL.

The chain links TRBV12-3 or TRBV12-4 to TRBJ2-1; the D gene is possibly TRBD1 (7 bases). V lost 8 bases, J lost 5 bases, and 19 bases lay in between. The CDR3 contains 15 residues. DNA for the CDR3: TGTGCCAGCTCTCTGGAGGGGGCTCTCCACAATGAGCAGTTCTTC. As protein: CASSLEGALHNEQFF.

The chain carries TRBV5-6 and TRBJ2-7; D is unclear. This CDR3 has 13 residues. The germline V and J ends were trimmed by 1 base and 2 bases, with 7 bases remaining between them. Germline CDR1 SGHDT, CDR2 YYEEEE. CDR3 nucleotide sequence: TGTGCCAGCAGCTTGACCCGGGCCTACGAGCAGTACTTC. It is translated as CASSLTRAYEQYF.

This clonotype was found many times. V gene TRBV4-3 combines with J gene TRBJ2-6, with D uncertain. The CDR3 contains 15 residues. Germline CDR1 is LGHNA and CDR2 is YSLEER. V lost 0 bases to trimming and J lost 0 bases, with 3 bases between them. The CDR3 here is CASSQDSSGANVLTF. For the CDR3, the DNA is TGCGCCAGCAGCCAAGACAGCTCTGGGGCCAACGTCCTGACTTTC.

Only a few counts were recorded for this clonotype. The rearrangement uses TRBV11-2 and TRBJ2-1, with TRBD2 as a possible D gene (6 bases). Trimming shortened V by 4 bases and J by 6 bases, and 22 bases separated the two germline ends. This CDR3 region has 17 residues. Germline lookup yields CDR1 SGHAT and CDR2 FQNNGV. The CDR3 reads CASSSIRGRERGNEQFF. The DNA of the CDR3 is TGTGCCAGCAGCTCCATCCGGGGACGGGAGAGAGGCAATGAGCAGTTCTTC.

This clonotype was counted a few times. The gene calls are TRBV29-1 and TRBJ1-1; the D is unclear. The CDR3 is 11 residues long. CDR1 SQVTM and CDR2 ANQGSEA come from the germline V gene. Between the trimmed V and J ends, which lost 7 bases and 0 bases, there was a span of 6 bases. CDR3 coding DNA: TGCAGCGCAAACCTGAACACTGAAGCTTTCTTT. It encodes CSANLNTEAFF.